These T cell receptor beta chains were read from a single sample in a study of T cells of healthy individuals. TCRdb re-called the 5' RACE reads through MiXCR, storing one row per CDR3 protein. The sample holds fewer than 70,000 distinct CDR3 sequences, 14% to 15% seen once. The source of these receptors is a human donor in good health. CDR3s include the opening cysteine and the closing phenylalanine or tryptophan. The order of the fields is clone size, D gene, V gene, J gene, CDR3 length, CDR3 protein, CDR3 DNA. The D gene is left open where the match is weak. For some rows the clone size is stated as once, few or many, or as a class when expanded; others skip it.

>many|NA|TRBV23-1|TRBJ2-7|12
CASSPRYGMQYF
TGCGCCAGCAGTCCACGGTATGGGATGCAGTACTTC
>NA|NA|TRBV4-1|TRBJ2-6|15
CASSLGFSGANVLTF
TGCGCCAGCAGCCTTGGTTTCTCTGGGGCCAACGTCCTGACTTTC
>many|NA|TRBV20-1|TRBJ1-1|12
CSARDMRSRAFF
TGCAGTGCTAGAGATATGAGGTCCCGGGCTTTCTTT
>many|NA|TRBV12-3/TRBV12-4|TRBJ2-7|11
CASGVLNEQYF
TGTGCCAGCGGCGTCTTAAACGAGCAGTACTTC
>many|NA|TRBV20-1|TRBJ1-5|12
CSASPGNQPQHF
TGCAGTGCCTCCCCGGGGAATCAGCCCCAGCATTTT
>NA|NA|TRBV10-3|TRBJ2-2|14
CAIKGGGDTGELFF
TGTGCCATTAAAGGAGGGGGGGACACCGGGGAGCTGTTTTTT
>many|NA|TRBV7-2|TRBJ1-2|14
CASSPYRSAYGYTF
TGTGCCAGCAGCCCCTACAGATCCGCCTATGGCTACACCTTC
>few|TRBD2|TRBV5-1|TRBJ2-7|16
CASSLGSWTSGYEQYF
TGCGCCAGCAGCTTGGGTTCCTGGACTAGCGGCTACGAGCAGTACTTC
>few|NA|TRBV4-1|TRBJ2-7|15
CASSQGSEPTYEQYF
TGCGCCAGCAGCCAAGGAAGCGAACCCACCTACGAGCAGTACTTC
>NA|NA|TRBV11-2|TRBJ2-1|16
CASSLGVGAGGNEQFF
TGTGCCAGCAGCTTAGGGGTCGGGGCAGGCGGCAATGAGCAGTTCTTC
>NA|NA|TRBV6-1|TRBJ2-7|12
CASSERLLWQYF
TGTGCCAGCAGTGAACGGTTATTGTGGCAGTACTTC
>NA|NA|TRBV6-5|TRBJ1-1|13
CASRYTVDTEAFF
TGTGCCAGCAGATATACAGTAGACACTGAAGCTTTCTTT
>few|TRBD2|TRBV5-1|TRBJ2-5|14
CASSPGTSQETQYF
TGCGCCAGCAGCCCCGGGACTAGCCAAGAGACCCAGTACTTC
>many|NA|TRBV4-3|TRBJ1-2|16
CASSQDAQGYNYGYTF
TGCGCCAGCAGCCAAGATGCGCAGGGGTACAACTATGGCTACACCTTC
>NA|NA|TRBV28|TRBJ2-1|15
CASSLSDSTYNEQFF
TGTGCCAGCAGTTTGTCCGACAGTACCTACAATGAGCAGTTCTTC
>many|TRBD2|TRBV7-9|TRBJ2-3|16
CASRTSGTVGTDTQYF
TGTGCCAGCAGAACTAGCGGGACTGTTGGCACAGATACGCAGTATTTT
>many|TRBD1|TRBV18|TRBJ1-6|15
CASSPGQGDNSPLHF
TGTGCCAGCTCACCGGGACAGGGAGATAATTCACCCCTCCACTTT
>few|TRBD2|TRBV27|TRBJ2-1|18
CASSLWASGGALSNEQFF
TGTGCCAGCAGTTTATGGGCTAGCGGGGGGGCACTGAGCAATGAGCAGTTCTTC
>NA|NA|TRBV5-1|TRBJ2-1|14
CASSLGRRGDEQFF
TGCGCCAGCAGCTTGGGACGCCGAGGGGATGAGCAGTTCTTC
>few|NA|TRBV7-2|TRBJ2-5|13
CASNGGPQETQYF
TGTGCCAGCAACGGGGGGCCACAAGAGACCCAGTACTTC
>NA|NA|TRBV30|TRBJ2-7|11
CAWTMGYEQYF
TGTGCCTGGACCATGGGGTACGAGCAGTACTTC
>many|NA|TRBV25-1|TRBJ1-3|17
CASSELETGRFGNTIYF
TGTGCCAGCAGTGAATTAGAAACGGGCAGGTTTGGAAACACCATATATTTT
>few|NA|TRBV3-1|TRBJ2-1|14
CASSRGAVVAEQFF
TGTGCCAGCAGCCGGGGGGCGGTAGTAGCTGAGCAGTTCTTC
>many|NA|TRBV20-1|TRBJ1-3|14
CSASAEATGNTIYF
TGCAGTGCTAGCGCGGAGGCCACTGGAAACACCATATATTTT
>NA|TRBD2|TRBV10-2|TRBJ2-3|14
CASNPRAGALPQYF
TGCGCCAGCAACCCTCGAGCGGGAGCTTTACCGCAGTATTTT
>many|NA|TRBV7-9|TRBJ1-1|15
CASSLGKEGGTEAFF
TGTGCCAGCAGCTTAGGGAAGGAGGGGGGCACTGAAGCTTTCTTT
>few|NA|TRBV15|TRBJ1-2|15
CATSSDDSIDYGYTF
TGTGCCACCAGCAGTGATGACAGTATTGACTATGGCTACACCTTC
>few|NA|TRBV5-4|TRBJ2-1|13
CASSLALNNEQFF
TGTGCCAGCAGCTTGGCTCTGAACAATGAGCAGTTCTTC
>NA|NA|TRBV2|TRBJ1-2|12
CGIPGGNYGYTF
TGTGGGATCCCGGGAGGGAACTATGGCTACACCTTC
>NA|NA|TRBV5-1|TRBJ2-2|15
CASSPQSSGTGELFF
TGCGCCAGTTCCCCCCAGAGTAGCGGCACCGGGGAGCTGTTTTTT
>NA|TRBD1|TRBV4-1|TRBJ2-1|16
CASSPLTGGVHNEQFF
TGCGCCAGCAGCCCTCTGACAGGGGGCGTTCACAATGAGCAGTTCTTC
>NA|NA|TRBV12-5|TRBJ2-1|17
CASGDSSFRETYNEQFF
TGTGCTAGTGGCGACTCCAGTTTTCGGGAAACCTACAATGAGCAGTTCTTC
>medium-sized|NA|TRBV7-2|TRBJ2-7|11
CASSPSYEQYF
TGTGCCAGCAGCCCGTCCTACGAGCAGTACTTC
>NA|TRBD2|TRBV3-1|TRBJ2-1|16
CASSQIRASGNNEQFF
TGTGCCAGCAGCCAGATAAGGGCTAGCGGGAATAATGAGCAGTTCTTC
>NA|NA|TRBV5-1|TRBJ1-5|14
CASSLGFKGEPQHF
TGCGCCAGCAGCTTGGGGTTTAAAGGGGAGCCCCAGCATTTT
>NA|TRBD2|TRBV20-1|TRBJ2-3|16
CSATTFSSGRTDTQYF
TGCAGTGCTACCACTTTTTCTAGCGGGAGAACAGATACGCAGTATTTT
>NA|TRBD2|TRBV5-1|TRBJ2-7|15
CASSLAGTSSYEQYF
TGCGCCAGCAGCTTGGCCGGGACTAGCTCCTACGAGCAGTACTTC
>many|TRBD2|TRBV23-1|TRBJ2-7|19
CASSQSGAATSGHSYEQYF
TGCGCCAGCAGTCAATCGGGCGCTGCCACTAGCGGGCACTCCTACGAGCAGTACTTC
>many|NA|TRBV7-2|TRBJ2-7|13
CASSLSGDNEQYF
TGTGCCAGCAGCTTATCAGGGGACAACGAGCAGTACTTC
>NA|NA|TRBV18|TRBJ1-4|14
CASSPTGIGEKLFF
TGTGCCAGCTCACCAACGGGGATTGGCGAAAAACTGTTTTTT
>NA|NA|TRBV29-1|TRBJ1-1|13
CSFTSGGNTEAFF
TGCAGCTTCACTTCGGGTGGGAACACTGAAGCTTTCTTT
>many|TRBD1|TRBV20-1|TRBJ2-7|14
CSVRSSGQSYEQYF
TGCAGTGTTCGATCGTCGGGACAGTCCTACGAGCAGTACTTC
>many|NA|TRBV7-2|TRBJ2-3|12
CASSSYLGTQYF
TGTGCCAGCAGCTCTTACTTGGGTACGCAGTATTTT
>NA|NA|TRBV5-6|TRBJ2-1|13
CASSLAGQGEQFF
TGTGCCAGCAGCTTGGCAGGGCAGGGTGAGCAGTTCTTC
>many|NA|TRBV6-1|TRBJ1-6|14
CASTLTRTNSPLHF
TGTGCCAGCACCCTTACCAGGACGAATTCACCCCTCCACTTT
>many|TRBD2|TRBV20-1|TRBJ2-3|18
CSVAGSSGRPSGTDTQYF
TGCAGTGTCGCGGGCTCTAGCGGGAGGCCCTCTGGCACAGATACGCAGTATTTT
>few|TRBD1|TRBV6-6|TRBJ1-5|20
CASSSVHRHGTADSNQPQHF
TGTGCCAGCAGTTCCGTCCATAGACACGGGACAGCGGATAGCAATCAGCCCCAGCATTTT